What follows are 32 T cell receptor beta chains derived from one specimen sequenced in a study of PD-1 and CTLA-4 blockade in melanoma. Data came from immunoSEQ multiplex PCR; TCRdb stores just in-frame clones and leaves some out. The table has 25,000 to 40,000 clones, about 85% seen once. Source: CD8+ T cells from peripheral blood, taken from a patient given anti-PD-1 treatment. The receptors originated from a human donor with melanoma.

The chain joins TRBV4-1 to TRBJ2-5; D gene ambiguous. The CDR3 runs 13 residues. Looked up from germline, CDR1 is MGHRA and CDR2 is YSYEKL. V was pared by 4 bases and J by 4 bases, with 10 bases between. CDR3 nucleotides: TGCGCCAGCAGCCCACCGGCCCCAGAGACCCAGTACTTC. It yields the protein CASSPPAPETQYF.

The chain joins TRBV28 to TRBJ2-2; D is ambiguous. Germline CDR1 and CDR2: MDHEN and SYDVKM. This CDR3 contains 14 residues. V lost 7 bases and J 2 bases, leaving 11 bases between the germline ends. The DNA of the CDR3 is TGTGCCAGCACCCTGGACGGTAACACCGGGGAGCTGTTTTTT. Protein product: CASTLDGNTGELFF. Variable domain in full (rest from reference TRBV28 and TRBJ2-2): DVKVTQSSRYLVKRTGEKVFLECVQDMDHENMFWYRQDPGLGLRLIYFSYDVKMKEKGDIPEGYSVSREKKERFSLILESASTNQTSMYLCASTLDGNTGELFFGEGSRLTVL.

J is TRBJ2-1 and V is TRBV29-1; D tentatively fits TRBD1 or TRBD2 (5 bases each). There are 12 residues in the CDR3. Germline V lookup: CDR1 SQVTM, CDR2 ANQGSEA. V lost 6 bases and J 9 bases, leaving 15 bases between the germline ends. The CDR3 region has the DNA TGCAGCGTCTCCCCCCGGGGCCTTGAGCAGTTCTTC. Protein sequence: CSVSPRGLEQFF.

The CDR3 protein is CASSLTGGNEKLFF. The CDR3 DNA reads as TGTGCCAGCAGCCTAACAGGGGGCAATGAAAAACTGTTTTTT. The V call is TRBV28, the J call TRBJ1-4; TRBD1 agrees at 9 bases. Trimming at V came to 6 bases and at J to 5 bases, leaving 4 bases not matched to a gene. Germline values: CDR1 MDHEN, CDR2 SYDVKM. CDR3 length equals 14 residues.

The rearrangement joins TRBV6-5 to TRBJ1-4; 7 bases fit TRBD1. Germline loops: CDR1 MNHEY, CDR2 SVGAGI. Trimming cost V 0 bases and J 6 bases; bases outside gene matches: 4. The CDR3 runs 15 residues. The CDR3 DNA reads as TGTGCCAGCAGTTACTCCGGAGACAGGGATGAAAAACTGTTTTTT. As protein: CASSYSGDRDEKLFF.

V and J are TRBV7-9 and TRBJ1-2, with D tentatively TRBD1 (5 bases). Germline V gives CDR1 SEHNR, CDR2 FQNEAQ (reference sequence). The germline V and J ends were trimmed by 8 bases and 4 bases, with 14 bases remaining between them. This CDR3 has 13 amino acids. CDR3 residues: CASLGEGSYGYTF. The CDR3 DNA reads TGTGCCAGCTTGGGAGAGGGGAGCTATGGCTACACCTTC.

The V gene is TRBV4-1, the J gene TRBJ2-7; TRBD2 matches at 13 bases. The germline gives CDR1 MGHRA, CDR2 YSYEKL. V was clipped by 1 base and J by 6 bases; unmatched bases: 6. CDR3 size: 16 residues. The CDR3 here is CASSQGGTSGVREQYF. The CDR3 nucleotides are TGCGCCAGCAGCCAAGGAGGGACTAGCGGGGTACGCGAGCAGTACTTC.

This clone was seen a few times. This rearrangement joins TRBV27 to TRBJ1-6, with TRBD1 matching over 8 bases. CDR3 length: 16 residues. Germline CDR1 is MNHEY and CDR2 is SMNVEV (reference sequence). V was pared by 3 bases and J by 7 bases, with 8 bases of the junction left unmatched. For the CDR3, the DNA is TGTGCCAGCAGTTTCTTGGACAGGGTGGGGAATTCACCCCTCCACTTT. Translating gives CASSFLDRVGNSPLHF.

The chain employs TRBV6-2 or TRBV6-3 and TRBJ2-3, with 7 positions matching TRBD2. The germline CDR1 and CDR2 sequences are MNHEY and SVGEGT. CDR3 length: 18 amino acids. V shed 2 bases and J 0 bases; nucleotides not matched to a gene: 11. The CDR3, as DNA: TGTGCCAGCAGTTACACCCACCAACTAGCGATTAGCACAGATACGCAGTATTTT. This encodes CASSYTHQLAISTDTQYF.

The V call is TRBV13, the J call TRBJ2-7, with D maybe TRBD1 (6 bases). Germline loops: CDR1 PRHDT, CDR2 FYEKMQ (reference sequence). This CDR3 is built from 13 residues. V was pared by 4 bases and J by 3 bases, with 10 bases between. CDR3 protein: CASSSTGNYEQYF. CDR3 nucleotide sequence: TGTGCCAGCAGCTCTACAGGGAACTACGAGCAGTACTTC.

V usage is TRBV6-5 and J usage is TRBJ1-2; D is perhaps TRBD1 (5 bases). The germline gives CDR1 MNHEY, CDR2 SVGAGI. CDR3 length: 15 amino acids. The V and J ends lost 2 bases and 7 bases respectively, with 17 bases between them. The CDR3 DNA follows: TGTGCCAGCAGTTACGGTAATCGGCCGACAGCTGGCTACACCTTC. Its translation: CASSYGNRPTAGYTF.

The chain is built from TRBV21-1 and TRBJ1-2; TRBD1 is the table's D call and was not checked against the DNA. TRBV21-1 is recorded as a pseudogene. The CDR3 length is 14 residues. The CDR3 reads CASSPTGADYGYTF. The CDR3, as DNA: TGTGCCAGCAGCCCGACAGGGGCGGACTATGGCTACACCTTC.

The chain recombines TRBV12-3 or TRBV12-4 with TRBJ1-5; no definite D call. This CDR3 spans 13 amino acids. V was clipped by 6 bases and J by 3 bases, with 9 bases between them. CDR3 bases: TGTGCCAGCAGCCTAACCAACAATCAGCCCCAGCATTTT. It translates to CASSLTNNQPQHF.

The CDR3 nucleotides are TGTGCCAGCAGTCCTCTCCCCGGGACAGGGGTCACTGAAGCTTTCTTT. Its translation is CASSPLPGTGVTEAFF. The genes are TRBV28 and TRBJ1-1; 10 positions agree with TRBD1. V shed 5 bases and J 4 bases; nucleotides not matched to a gene: 10. The CDR3 has 16 amino acids. The V gene's germline CDR1 is MDHEN and CDR2 SYDVKM.

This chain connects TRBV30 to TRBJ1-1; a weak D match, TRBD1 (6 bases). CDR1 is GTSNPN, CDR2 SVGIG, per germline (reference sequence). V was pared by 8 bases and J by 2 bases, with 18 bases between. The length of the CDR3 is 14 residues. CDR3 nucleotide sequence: TGTGCCCAAGATAAGCCGGGACATAACACTGAAGCTTTCTTT. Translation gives CAQDKPGHNTEAFF.

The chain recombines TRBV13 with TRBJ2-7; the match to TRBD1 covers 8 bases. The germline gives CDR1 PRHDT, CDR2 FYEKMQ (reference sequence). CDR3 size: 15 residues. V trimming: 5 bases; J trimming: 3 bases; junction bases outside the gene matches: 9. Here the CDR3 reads CASSRNRQGFYEQYF. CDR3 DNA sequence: TGTGCCAGCAGCCGCAACAGACAGGGGTTCTACGAGCAGTACTTC. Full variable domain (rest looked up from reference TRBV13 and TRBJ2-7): AAGVIQSPRHLIKEKRETATLKCYPIPRHDTVYWYQQGPGQDPQFLISFYEKMQSDKGSIPDRFSAQQFSDYHSELNMSSLELGDSALYFCASSRNRQGFYEQYFGPGTRLTVT.

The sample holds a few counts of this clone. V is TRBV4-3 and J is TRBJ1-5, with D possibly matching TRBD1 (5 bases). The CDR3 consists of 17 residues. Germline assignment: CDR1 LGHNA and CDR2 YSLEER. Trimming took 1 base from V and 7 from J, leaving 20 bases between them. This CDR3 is CASSQVWRGRGKQPQHF. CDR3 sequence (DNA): TGCGCCAGCAGCCAAGTTTGGAGGGGCCGGGGGAAACAGCCCCAGCATTTT.

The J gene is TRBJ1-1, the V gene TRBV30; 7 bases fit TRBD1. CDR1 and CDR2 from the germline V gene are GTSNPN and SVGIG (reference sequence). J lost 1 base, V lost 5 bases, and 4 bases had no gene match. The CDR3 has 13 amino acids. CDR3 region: CAWGGQANTEAFF. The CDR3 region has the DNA TGTGCCTGGGGCGGACAGGCGAACACTGAAGCTTTCTTT. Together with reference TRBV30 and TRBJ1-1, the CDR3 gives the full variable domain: SQTIHQWPATLVQPVGSPLSLECTVEGTSNPNLYWYRQAAGRGLQLLFYSVGIGQISSEVPQNLSASRPQDRQFILSSKKLLLSDSGFYLCAWGGQANTEAFFGQGTRLTVV.

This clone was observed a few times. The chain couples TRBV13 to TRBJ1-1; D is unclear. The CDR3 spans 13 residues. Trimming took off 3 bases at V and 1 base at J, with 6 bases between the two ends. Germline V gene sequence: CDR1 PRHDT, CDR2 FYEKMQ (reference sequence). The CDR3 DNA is TGTGCCAGCAGCTTTCGGAGGAACACTGAAGCTTTCTTT. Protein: CASSFRRNTEAFF. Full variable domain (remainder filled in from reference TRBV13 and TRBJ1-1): AAGVIQSPRHLIKEKRETATLKCYPIPRHDTVYWYQQGPGQDPQFLISFYEKMQSDKGSIPDRFSAQQFSDYHSELNMSSLELGDSALYFCASSFRRNTEAFFGQGTRLTVV.

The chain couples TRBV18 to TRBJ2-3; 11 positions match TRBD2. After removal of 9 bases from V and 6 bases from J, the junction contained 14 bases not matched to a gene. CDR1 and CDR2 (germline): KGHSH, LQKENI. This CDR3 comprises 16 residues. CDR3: CARRRLAGGHWDTQYF. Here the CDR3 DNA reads TGTGCCAGACGCCGCCTAGCGGGGGGCCACTGGGATACGCAGTATTTT. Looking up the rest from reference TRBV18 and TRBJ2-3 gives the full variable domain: NAGVMQNPRHLVRRRGQEARLRCSPMKGHSHVYWYRQLPEEGLKFMVYLQKENIIDESGMPKERFSAEFPKEGPSILRIQQVVRGDSAAYFCARRRLAGGHWDTQYFGPGTRLTVL.

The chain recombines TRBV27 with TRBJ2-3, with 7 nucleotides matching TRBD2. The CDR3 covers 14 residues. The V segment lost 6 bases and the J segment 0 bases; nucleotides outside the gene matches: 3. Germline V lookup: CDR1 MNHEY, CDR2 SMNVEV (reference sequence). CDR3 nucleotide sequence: TGTGCCAGCAGCTATAGCGGGAGCACAGATACGCAGTATTTT. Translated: CASSYSGSTDTQYF.

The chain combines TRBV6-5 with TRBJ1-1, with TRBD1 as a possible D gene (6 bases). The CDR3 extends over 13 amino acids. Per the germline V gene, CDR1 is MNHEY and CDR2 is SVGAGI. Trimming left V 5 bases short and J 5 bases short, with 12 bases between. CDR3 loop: CASSLTGKTEAFF. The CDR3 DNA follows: TGTGCCAGCAGTCTTACAGGGAAGACTGAAGCTTTCTTT.

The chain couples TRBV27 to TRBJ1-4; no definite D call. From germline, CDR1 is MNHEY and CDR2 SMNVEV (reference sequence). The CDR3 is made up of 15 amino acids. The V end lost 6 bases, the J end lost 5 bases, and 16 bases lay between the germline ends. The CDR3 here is CASSFSARPNEKLFF. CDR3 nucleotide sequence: TGTGCCAGCAGCTTTTCGGCGCGCCCGAATGAAAAACTGTTTTTT.

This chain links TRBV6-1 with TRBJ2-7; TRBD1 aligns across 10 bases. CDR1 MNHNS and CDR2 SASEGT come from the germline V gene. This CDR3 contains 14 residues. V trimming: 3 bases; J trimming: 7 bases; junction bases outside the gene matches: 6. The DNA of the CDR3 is TGTGCCAGCAGTGAGATGGGACAGGGGACTGAGCAGTACTTC. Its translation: CASSEMGQGTEQYF.

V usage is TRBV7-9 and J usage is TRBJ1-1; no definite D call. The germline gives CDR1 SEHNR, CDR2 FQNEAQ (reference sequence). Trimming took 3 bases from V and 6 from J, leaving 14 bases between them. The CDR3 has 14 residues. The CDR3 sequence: CASSFLDYGAEAFF. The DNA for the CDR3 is TGTGCCAGCAGCTTTCTAGACTATGGCGCTGAAGCTTTCTTT.

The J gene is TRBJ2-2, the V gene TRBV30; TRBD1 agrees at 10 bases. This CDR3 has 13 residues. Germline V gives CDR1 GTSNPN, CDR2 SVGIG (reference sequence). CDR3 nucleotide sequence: TGTGGGGCAGACAGGGGGCCTGCCGGGGAGCTGTTTTTT. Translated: CGADRGPAGELFF.

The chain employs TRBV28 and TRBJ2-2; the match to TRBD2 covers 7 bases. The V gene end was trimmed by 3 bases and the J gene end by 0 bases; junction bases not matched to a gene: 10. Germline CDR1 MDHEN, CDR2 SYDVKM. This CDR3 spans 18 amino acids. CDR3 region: CASSLRSGEGPNTGELFF. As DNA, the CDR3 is TGTGCCAGCAGTTTGAGGTCGGGGGAGGGCCCGAACACCGGGGAGCTGTTTTTT.

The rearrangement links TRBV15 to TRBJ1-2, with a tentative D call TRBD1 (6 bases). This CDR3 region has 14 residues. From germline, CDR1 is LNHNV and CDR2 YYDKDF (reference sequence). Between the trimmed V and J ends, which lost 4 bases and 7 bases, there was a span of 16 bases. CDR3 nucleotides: TGTGCCACCAGCACCAGGACAGATGCCTCTGGCTACACCTTC. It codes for CATSTRTDASGYTF.

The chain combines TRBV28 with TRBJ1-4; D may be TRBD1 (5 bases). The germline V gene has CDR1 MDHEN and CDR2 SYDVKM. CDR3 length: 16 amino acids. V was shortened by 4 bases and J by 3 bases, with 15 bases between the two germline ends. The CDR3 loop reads CASSSPGKAANEKLFF. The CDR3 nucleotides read TGTGCCAGCAGTTCTCCAGGGAAGGCGGCTAATGAAAAACTGTTTTTT.

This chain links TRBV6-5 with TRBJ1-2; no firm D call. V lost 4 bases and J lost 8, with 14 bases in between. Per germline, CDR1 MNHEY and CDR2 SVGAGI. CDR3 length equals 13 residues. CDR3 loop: CASSSDIPWGYTF. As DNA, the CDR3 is TGTGCCAGCAGTTCCGACATTCCGTGGGGCTACACCTTC.

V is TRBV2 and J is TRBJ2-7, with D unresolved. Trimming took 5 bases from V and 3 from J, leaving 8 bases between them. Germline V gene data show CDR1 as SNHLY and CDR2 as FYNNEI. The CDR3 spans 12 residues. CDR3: CASSPSSYEQYF. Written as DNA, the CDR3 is TGTGCCAGCAGTCCAAGCAGCTACGAGCAGTACTTC.

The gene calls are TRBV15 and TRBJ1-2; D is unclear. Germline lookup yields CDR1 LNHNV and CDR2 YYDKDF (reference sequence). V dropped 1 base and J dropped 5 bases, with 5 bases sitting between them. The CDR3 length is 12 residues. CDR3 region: CATSRVGYGYTF. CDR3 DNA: TGTGCCACCAGCAGAGTAGGGTATGGCTACACCTTC.